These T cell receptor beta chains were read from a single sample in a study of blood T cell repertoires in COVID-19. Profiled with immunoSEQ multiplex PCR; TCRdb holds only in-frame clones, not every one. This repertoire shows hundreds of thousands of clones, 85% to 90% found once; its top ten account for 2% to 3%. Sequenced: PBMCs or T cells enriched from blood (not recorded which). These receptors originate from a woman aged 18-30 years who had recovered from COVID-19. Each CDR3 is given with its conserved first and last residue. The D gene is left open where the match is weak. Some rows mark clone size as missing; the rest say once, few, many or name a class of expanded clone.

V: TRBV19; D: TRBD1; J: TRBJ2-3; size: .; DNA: TGTGCCAGTAGTCCGACCGACAGGGGGCTTTGGACAGATACGCAGTATTTT; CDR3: CASSPTDRGLWTDTQYF
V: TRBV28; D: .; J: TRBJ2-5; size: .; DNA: TGTGCCAGCAGTCCTCAGGTCCCGGAGACCCAGTACTTC; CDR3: CASSPQVPETQYF
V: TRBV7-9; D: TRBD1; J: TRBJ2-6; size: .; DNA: TGTGCCAGCAGGCGGGACAGGGTGTCTGGGGCCAACGTCCTGACTTTC; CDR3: CASRRDRVSGANVLTF
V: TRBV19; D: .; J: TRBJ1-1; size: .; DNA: TGTGCGACTATAGGGATGACTGACGAGGCTTTCTTT; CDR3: CATIGMTDEAFF
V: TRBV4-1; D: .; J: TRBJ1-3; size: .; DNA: TGCGCCAGCAGCCGCGTTACAGGGATGCGGGGGGGAAACACCATATATTTT; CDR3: CASSRVTGMRGGNTIYF
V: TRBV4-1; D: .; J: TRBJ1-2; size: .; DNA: TGCGCCAGCAGCCCAAGAGGACAGACCCCGGGAGGCTACACCTTC; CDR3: CASSPRGQTPGGYTF
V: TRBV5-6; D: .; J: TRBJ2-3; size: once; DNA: TGTGCCAGCAGCTTGGAAGGGGGGGTCACAGATACGCAGTATTTT; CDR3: CASSLEGGVTDTQYF
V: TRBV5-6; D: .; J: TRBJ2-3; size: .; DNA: TGTGCCAGCAGCTTCGGCACAGATACGCAGTATTTT; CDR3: CASSFGTDTQYF
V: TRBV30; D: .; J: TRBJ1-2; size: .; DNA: TGTGCCTGGAGTGTTCTGAGGGATCTTGGCTACACCTTC; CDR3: CAWSVLRDLGYTF
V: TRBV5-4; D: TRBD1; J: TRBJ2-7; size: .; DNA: TGTGCCAGCAGCTCCCCCGACAGGGGAGGTTCCGAGCAGTACTTC; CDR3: CASSSPDRGGSEQYF
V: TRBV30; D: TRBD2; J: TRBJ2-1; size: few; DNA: TGTGCCTGGGATGTCGGGGGGACCAATGAGCAGTTCTTC; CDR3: CAWDVGGTNEQFF
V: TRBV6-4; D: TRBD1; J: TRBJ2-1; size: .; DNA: TGTGCCAGCAGCCGAACAGGGGGAGACGCATCCAATGAGCAGTTCTTC; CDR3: CASSRTGGDASNEQFF
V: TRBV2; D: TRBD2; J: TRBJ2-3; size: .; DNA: TGTGCCAGCAAGGGACTAGCGGGGATCACAGATACGCAGTATTTT; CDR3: CASKGLAGITDTQYF
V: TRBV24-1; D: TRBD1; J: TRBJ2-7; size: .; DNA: TGTGCCACCAGTGATTTGAATGGGACAGGGCCCTACGAGCAGTACTTC; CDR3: CATSDLNGTGPYEQYF
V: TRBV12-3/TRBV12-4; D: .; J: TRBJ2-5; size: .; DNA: TGTGCCAGCAGGCTCGGGGGCCAAGAGACCCAGTACTTC; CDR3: CASRLGGQETQYF
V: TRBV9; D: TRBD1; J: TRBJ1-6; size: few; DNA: TGTGCCAGCAGCGCCCCAAGGGGACAGACTAATTCACCCCTCCACTTT; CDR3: CASSAPRGQTNSPLHF
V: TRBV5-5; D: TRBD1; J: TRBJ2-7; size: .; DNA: TGTGCCAGCAGCCCCGGGACAGGGCACTACGAGCAGTACTTC; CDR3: CASSPGTGHYEQYF
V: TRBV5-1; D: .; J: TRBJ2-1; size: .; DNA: TGCGCCAGCAGCAAGGAATGGGGGGGCCTAGATGAGCAGTTCTTC; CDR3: CASSKEWGGLDEQFF
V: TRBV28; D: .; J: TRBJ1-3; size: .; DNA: TGTGCCAGCAGTTTGGCAGGGATTGGAAACACCATATATTTT; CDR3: CASSLAGIGNTIYF
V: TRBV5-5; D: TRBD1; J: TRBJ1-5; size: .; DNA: TGTGCCAGCAGCCTTGCCGGGACAGGAGGCAATCAGCCCCAGCATTTT; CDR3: CASSLAGTGGNQPQHF
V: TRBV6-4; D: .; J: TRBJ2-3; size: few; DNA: TGTGCCAGCAGTGAGTCAGGGGCGGAAGATACGCAGTATTTT; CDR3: CASSESGAEDTQYF
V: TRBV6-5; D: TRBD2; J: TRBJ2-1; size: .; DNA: TGTGCCAGCAGTTACCGACTAGCGGGGGAGGGAAATGAGCAGTTCTTC; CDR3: CASSYRLAGEGNEQFF
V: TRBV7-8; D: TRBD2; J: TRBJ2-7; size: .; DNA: TGTGCCAGCAGCTTGGGCGGGGGGTCCTACGAGCAGTACTTC; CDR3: CASSLGGGSYEQYF
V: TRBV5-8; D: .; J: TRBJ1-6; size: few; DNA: TGTGCCAGCGGCCGACAGGATAATTCACCCCTCCACTTT; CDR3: CASGRQDNSPLHF
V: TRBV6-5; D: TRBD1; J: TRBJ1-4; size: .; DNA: TGTGCCAGCAGTTACTCGGGACAGGGCCGTGAAAAACTGTTTTTT; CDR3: CASSYSGQGREKLFF
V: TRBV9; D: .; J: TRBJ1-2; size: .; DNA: TGTGCCAGCAGTCTAGGAGGGGACTATGGCTACACCTTC; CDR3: CASSLGGDYGYTF
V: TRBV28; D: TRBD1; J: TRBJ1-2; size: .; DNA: TGTGCCAGCAGTTTCCTGGGACAGGGGGCCCTTTCGAACTATGGCTACACCTTC; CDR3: CASSFLGQGALSNYGYTF
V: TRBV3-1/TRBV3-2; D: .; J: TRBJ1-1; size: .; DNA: TGTGCCAGCAGCCAAAAACAGGCAAAGATGAACACTGAAGCTTTCTTT; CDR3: CASSQKQAKMNTEAFF
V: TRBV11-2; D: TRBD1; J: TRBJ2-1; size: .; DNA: TGTGCCAGCAGACGTCCGGGACAGAGTGTGTTCAATGAGCAGTTCTTC; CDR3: CASRRPGQSVFNEQFF
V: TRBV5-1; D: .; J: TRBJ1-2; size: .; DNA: TGCGCCAGCAGCGGGCCCCCAGGGGTCAACTATGGCTACACCTTC; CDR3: CASSGPPGVNYGYTF
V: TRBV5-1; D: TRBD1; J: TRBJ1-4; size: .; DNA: TGCGCCAGCAGCAGGACAGGGGGGTCTGAAAAACTGTTTTTT; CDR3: CASSRTGGSEKLFF
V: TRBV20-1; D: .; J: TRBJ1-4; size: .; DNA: TGCAGTGCTAGTTTGTCCGCGGCTGCAACTAATGAAAAACTGTTTTTT; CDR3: CSASLSAAATNEKLFF
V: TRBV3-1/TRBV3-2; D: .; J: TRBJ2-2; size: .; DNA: TGTGCCAGCAGCCGCGGCCCGAACACCGGGGAGCTGTTTTTT; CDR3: CASSRGPNTGELFF
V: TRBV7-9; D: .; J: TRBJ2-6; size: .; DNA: TGTGCCAGCAGCTTTTTGGGGAGCGGGGCCAACGTCCTGACTTTC; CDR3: CASSFLGSGANVLTF
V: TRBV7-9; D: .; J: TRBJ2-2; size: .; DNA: TGTGCCAGCAGCTTATTTGCAGGGATTTTCTCCGGGGAGCTGTTTTTT; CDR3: CASSLFAGIFSGELFF
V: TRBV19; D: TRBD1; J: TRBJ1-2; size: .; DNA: TGTGCCAGTAGTCAGCCGGGACAGGGTTACCTTCGCACCTTC; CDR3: CASSQPGQGYLRTF
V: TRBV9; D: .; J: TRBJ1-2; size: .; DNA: TGTGCCAGCAGCGTAGTCGGATATGGGGGGGCCTATGGCTACACCTTC; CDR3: CASSVVGYGGAYGYTF
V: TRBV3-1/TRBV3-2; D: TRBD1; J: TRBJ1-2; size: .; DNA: TGTGCCAGCAGCCAGGCACAGGGGGCCCCTGGCTACACCTTC; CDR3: CASSQAQGAPGYTF
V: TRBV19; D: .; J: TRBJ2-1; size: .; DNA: TGTGCCAGTAGTACCGGGACTGCATACAATGAGCAGTTCTTC; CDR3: CASSTGTAYNEQFF
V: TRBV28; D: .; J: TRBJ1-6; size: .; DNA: TGTGCCAGCAGTTTTCCTTCCTCCTCCTATAATTCACCCCTCCACTTT; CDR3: CASSFPSSSYNSPLHF
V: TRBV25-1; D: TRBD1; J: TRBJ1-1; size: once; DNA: TGTGCCAGCAGTCCCCGGGACAGAAACACTGAAGCTTTCTTT; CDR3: CASSPRDRNTEAFF
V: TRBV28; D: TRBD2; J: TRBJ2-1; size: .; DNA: TGTGCCAGCAGTCTCCTTCTAGCGGGGGACTACAATGAGCAGTTCTTC; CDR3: CASSLLLAGDYNEQFF
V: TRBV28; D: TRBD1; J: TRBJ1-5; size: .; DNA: TGTGCCAGCAGTTTGACAGGGATTAATCAGCCCCAGCATTTT; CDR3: CASSLTGINQPQHF
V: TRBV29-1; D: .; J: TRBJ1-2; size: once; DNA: TGCAGCGTTGACCCCAATGGCTACACCTTC; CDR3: CSVDPNGYTF
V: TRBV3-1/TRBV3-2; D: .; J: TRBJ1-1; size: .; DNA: TGTGCCAGCAGCCAAGTAAGAGAGGGAAAGGTGGGGGGGAACACTGAAGCTTTCTTT; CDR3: CASSQVREGKVGGNTEAFF
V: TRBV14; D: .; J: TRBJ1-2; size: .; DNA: TGTGCCAGCGACTGGAGAGGGGGCTATGGCTACACCTTC; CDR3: CASDWRGGYGYTF
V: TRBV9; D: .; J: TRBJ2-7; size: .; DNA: TGTGCCAGCAGCCGAACGTCGGGCGAGCAGTACTTC; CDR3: CASSRTSGEQYF
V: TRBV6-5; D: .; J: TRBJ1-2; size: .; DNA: TGTGCCAGCAGTTTTGTAGACACAAGGACTATCTATGGCTACACCTTC; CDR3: CASSFVDTRTIYGYTF
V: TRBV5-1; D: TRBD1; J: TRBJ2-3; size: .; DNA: TGCGCCAGCAGCCCCCGGGACAGTGTCACAGATACGCAGTATTTT; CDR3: CASSPRDSVTDTQYF
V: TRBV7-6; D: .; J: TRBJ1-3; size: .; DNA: TGTGCCAGCAGCTTAGCGGGGGGCTCTGGAAACACCATATATTTT; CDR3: CASSLAGGSGNTIYF
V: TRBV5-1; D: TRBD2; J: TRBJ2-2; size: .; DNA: TGCGCCAGCAGCTTGGCCGCGGCGGGGGCGAACACCGGGGAGCTGTTTTTT; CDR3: CASSLAAAGANTGELFF
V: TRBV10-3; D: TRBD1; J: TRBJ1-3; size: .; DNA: TGTGCCACCGGGACAGCTCAACGTGGAAACACCATATATTTT; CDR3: CATGTAQRGNTIYF
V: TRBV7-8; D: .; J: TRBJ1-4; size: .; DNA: TGTGCCAGCAGCTCCGCAAGCGTTTCAACTAATGAAAAACTGTTTTTT; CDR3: CASSSASVSTNEKLFF
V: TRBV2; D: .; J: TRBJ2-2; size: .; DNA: TGTGCCAGCAGTGTTCTTAACAAGCAGGGGACCTCGAACACCGGGGAGCTGTTTTTT; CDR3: CASSVLNKQGTSNTGELFF
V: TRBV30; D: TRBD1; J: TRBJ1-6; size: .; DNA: TGTGCCTGGAATCCAGGGGGTGTTTCACCCCTCCACTTT; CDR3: CAWNPGGVSPLHF
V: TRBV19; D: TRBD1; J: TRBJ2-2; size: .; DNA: TGTGCCAGTAGCAGATTACAGGGGGCGAACACCGGGGAGCTGTTTTTT; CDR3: CASSRLQGANTGELFF